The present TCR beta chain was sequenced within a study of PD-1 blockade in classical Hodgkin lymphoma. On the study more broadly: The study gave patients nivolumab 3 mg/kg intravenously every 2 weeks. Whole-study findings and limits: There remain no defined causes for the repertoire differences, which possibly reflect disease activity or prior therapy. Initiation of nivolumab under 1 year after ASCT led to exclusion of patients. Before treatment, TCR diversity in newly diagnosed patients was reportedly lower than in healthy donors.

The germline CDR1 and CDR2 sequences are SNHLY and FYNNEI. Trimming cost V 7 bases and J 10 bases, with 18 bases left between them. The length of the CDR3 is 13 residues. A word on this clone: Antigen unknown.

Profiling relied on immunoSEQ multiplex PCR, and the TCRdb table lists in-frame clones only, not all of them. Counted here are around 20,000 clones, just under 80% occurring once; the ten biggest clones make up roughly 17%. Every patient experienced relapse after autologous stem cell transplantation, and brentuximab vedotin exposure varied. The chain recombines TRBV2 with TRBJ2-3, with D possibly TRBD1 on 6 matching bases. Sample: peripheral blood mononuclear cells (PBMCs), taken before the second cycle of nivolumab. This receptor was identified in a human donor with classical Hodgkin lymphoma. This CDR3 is CASNTQQGWAQYF. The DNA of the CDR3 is TGTGCCAGCAATACTCAACAGGGTTGGGCGCAGTATTTT.